A selection of T cell receptor beta chains follows, all from one sample in a study of blood T cell repertoires in COVID-19. Data came from immunoSEQ multiplex PCR; TCRdb stores just in-frame clones and leaves some out. The sample has around 51,000 clones; 70% to 90% are singletons. The specimen was peripheral blood. These receptors were collected from a woman of 80 years or more with acute or convalescent COVID-19. Both conserved end residues are part of each CDR3. The D gene is left open where the match is weak. The size field is filled for only some rows; it gives once, few, many or a size class.

DNA | CDR3 | size | V | D | J
TGTGCCAGCAGCGGGAGGCTCTTGACCGGGGAGCTGTTTTTT | CASSGRLLTGELFF | . | TRBV7-9 | . | TRBJ2-2
TGTGCCAGCAGTCAAAGGGGCCTCGTCCGGGACAGGGAAGGGGTGGACTATAATTCACCCCTCCACTTT | CASSQRGLVRDREGVDYNSPLHF | . | TRBV21-1 | . | TRBJ1-6
TGTGCCAGCAGCTTAACCGGAGGGCACACTGAAGCTTTCTTT | CASSLTGGHTEAFF | . | TRBV7-9 | . | TRBJ1-1
TGTGCCAGCAGGGGGGGGTCTGGGGCCAACGTCCTGACTTTC | CASRGGSGANVLTF | . | TRBV28 | TRBD2 | TRBJ2-6
TGTGCCAGCAGGGACCAGGGATTCGATGGCTACACCTTC | CASRDQGFDGYTF | once | TRBV2 | . | TRBJ1-2
TGTGCCAGCAGTTTGTTACGGCAGGGGGAAAGAAACACCATATATTTT | CASSLLRQGERNTIYF | . | TRBV28 | TRBD1 | TRBJ1-3
TGTGCCAGTAGTATACGGGGGGCACGGGCGGGGGTGTACAATGAGCAGTTCTTC | CASSIRGARAGVYNEQFF | . | TRBV19 | . | TRBJ2-1
TGTGCCACCAGCAGAGGCCCCGCAGGGGACTATGGCTACACCTTC | CATSRGPAGDYGYTF | . | TRBV15 | . | TRBJ1-2
TGCGCCAGCAGTCACTGGGACTGTTCGTCCTACGAGCAGTACTTC | CASSHWDCSSYEQYF | . | TRBV23-1 | . | TRBJ2-7
TGTGCCAGCAGCTTAGTCGATGAGACACCTCGGAGCTACACCTTC | CASSLVDETPRSYTF | . | TRBV7-2 | . | TRBJ1-2
TGTGCCAGCAGCGTAGATGCCCGGACTGTTGGGGATGAGCAGTTCTTC | CASSVDARTVGDEQFF | . | TRBV9 | . | TRBJ2-1
TGTGCCAGCAGTTACTCAAGGAGTAGGGATACGCAGTATTTT | CASSYSRSRDTQYF | . | TRBV6-6 | . | TRBJ2-3
TGTGCCAGCAGCCATGGGGCAGGGACAGGCTACGAGCAGTACTTC | CASSHGAGTGYEQYF | . | TRBV3-1/TRBV3-2 | TRBD1 | TRBJ2-7
TGTGCCACTTCTAGCGGGGGGGGAACAGATACGCAGTATTTT | CATSSGGGTDTQYF | . | TRBV6-5 | TRBD2 | TRBJ2-3
TGCGCCAGCAGCTCTGAAATCGGTGGAAACACCATATATTTT | CASSSEIGGNTIYF | . | TRBV5-1 | . | TRBJ1-3
TGTGCCATATTGGATCAGGGGGTCCACGAGCAGTACTTC | CAILDQGVHEQYF | . | TRBV10-3 | TRBD1 | TRBJ2-7
TGTGCCAGCAGCGAGACAGCTGCAACTAATGAAAAACTGTTTTTT | CASSETAATNEKLFF | . | TRBV5-5 | . | TRBJ1-4
TGTGCCAGCAGCCAAGGGACAGGGCGCTCCTACAATGAGCAGTTCTTC | CASSQGTGRSYNEQFF | . | TRBV7-2 | TRBD1 | TRBJ2-1
TGCGCCAGCAGCTTGGGACAGTACACCGGGGAGCTGTTTTTT | CASSLGQYTGELFF | . | TRBV5-1 | . | TRBJ2-2
TGCGCCAGCAGTCAATCGAGCGGGGGCCAAAAGAACACCGGGGAGCTGTTTTTT | CASSQSSGGQKNTGELFF | . | TRBV23-1 | TRBD2 | TRBJ2-2
TGCGCCAGCAGCCCCGGACAGGGAGGGCGGGAAAAACTGTTTTTT | CASSPGQGGREKLFF | . | TRBV5-1 | TRBD1 | TRBJ1-4
TGTGCCAGCAGCGTAGACCAGGGGCGAGGCTACACCTTC | CASSVDQGRGYTF | . | TRBV9 | . | TRBJ1-2
TGTGCCAGCAGGGTCGGGGGGGCCTCAGATACGCAGTATTTT | CASRVGGASDTQYF | . | TRBV7-2 | TRBD2 | TRBJ2-3
TGTGCCAGCAGCCGGGACAGCGGTAATGAAAAACTGTTTTTT | CASSRDSGNEKLFF | . | TRBV5-5 | TRBD1 | TRBJ1-4
TGTGCCAGCAGTTACGGGACAGAGAGGACCGGGGAGCTGTTTTTT | CASSYGTERTGELFF | once | TRBV6-5 | TRBD1 | TRBJ2-2
TGTGCCAGCAGTTACAGCACCAGAATGGAACACGTTTCCCAGTACTTC | CASSYSTRMEHVSQYF | . | TRBV5-6 | . | TRBJ2-5
TGTGCCAGCAGGGCGGGCTTGAATCAGCCCCAGCATTTT | CASRAGLNQPQHF | . | TRBV12-3/TRBV12-4 | . | TRBJ1-5
TGTGCCAGCAGTGACGACGGGGGGGCTGGAGATACGCAGTATTTT | CASSDDGGAGDTQYF | . | TRBV2 | TRBD2 | TRBJ2-3
TGTGCCAGCAGCGTCCCGCCAGGGGGTCAGGGAGGCACTGAAGCTTTCTTT | CASSVPPGGQGGTEAFF | once | TRBV9 | TRBD1 | TRBJ1-1
TGTGCCAGCAGCTTAGCCTCGGGACACCTGAGCTCTGGAAACACCATATATTTT | CASSLASGHLSSGNTIYF | few | TRBV7-8 | . | TRBJ1-3
TGTGCCAGCAGCCAAGGGGACAGGGGGCGTGGTGGCTACACCTTC | CASSQGDRGRGGYTF | . | TRBV4-2 | TRBD1 | TRBJ1-2
TGTGCCAGCAAGAGGGACAGTGGCAATGAGCAGTTCTTC | CASKRDSGNEQFF | . | TRBV2 | TRBD1 | TRBJ2-1
TGTGCCAGCAGCCTTCCGGGACAGGGAACAGATACGCAGTATTTT | CASSLPGQGTDTQYF | . | TRBV5-4 | TRBD1 | TRBJ2-3
TGTGCCAGCAGCCAGGGGACAGGGGGAAATTCACCCCTCCACTTT | CASSQGTGGNSPLHF | . | TRBV3-1/TRBV3-2 | TRBD1 | TRBJ1-6
TGTGCCAGCAGTTCAGAGGGAGGGAACACTGAAGCTTTCTTT | CASSSEGGNTEAFF | few | TRBV6-5 | . | TRBJ1-1
TGTGCCAGCAGTGGACGGGACTCCTATAATTCACCCCTCCACTTT | CASSGRDSYNSPLHF | once | TRBV2 | . | TRBJ1-6
TGTGCCAGCAGCTTCGGAGATACGCAGTATTTT | CASSFGDTQYF | . | TRBV11-2 | . | TRBJ2-3
TGTGCCAGTAGATGGGGACAGGGCCCCAATGAGCAGTTCTTC | CASRWGQGPNEQFF | once | TRBV19 | TRBD1 | TRBJ2-1
TGTGCCAGCAGCCCCGATACAGGGGGCTCTGGAAACACCATATATTTT | CASSPDTGGSGNTIYF | . | TRBV3-1/TRBV3-2 | TRBD1 | TRBJ1-3
TGTGCCAGCAGCTTGAGAGGTGGGTTCGGTCAGCCCCAGCATTTT | CASSLRGGFGQPQHF | . | TRBV5-6 | . | TRBJ1-5
TGTGCCAGCTCACCAGGCGGACAGGCGGCCGTGTACGAGCAGTACTTC | CASSPGGQAAVYEQYF | . | TRBV18 | TRBD1 | TRBJ2-7
TGTGCCAGCAGATCCAGGGGGCGCGGTAGGAGCACTGAAGCTTTCTTT | CASRSRGRGRSTEAFF | . | TRBV2 | TRBD1 | TRBJ1-1
TGTGCCAGCAGCCCAAGACAGGGAGCGAGCACTGAAGCTTTCTTT | CASSPRQGASTEAFF | . | TRBV7-9 | TRBD1 | TRBJ1-1
TGTGCCTGGAGCGTTCAGAGGTGGGAGACCCAGTACTTC | CAWSVQRWETQYF | . | TRBV30 | . | TRBJ2-5
TGTGCCAGCAGCTTCTTCAAGGGGAACTATGGCTACACCTTC | CASSFFKGNYGYTF | . | TRBV5-6 | . | TRBJ1-2
TGTGCCAGCAGTGAAGCCTGGGGCCATTCACCCCTCCACTTT | CASSEAWGHSPLHF | . | TRBV6-1 | . | TRBJ1-6
TGCGCCAGCAGGAAAGGACAGGGAGCCTCGGAAGAAAAACTGTTTTTT | CASRKGQGASEEKLFF | . | TRBV10-2 | TRBD1 | TRBJ1-4
TGTGCCAGCACCACTTCCTCTCGGGGGGCCGGGGGCTACACCTTC | CASTTSSRGAGGYTF | once | TRBV28 | . | TRBJ1-2
TGTGCCAGCAGCCCAGACGGCAGGGGTCCCCTTAATGAAAAACTGTTTTTT | CASSPDGRGPLNEKLFF | few | TRBV11-3 | . | TRBJ1-4